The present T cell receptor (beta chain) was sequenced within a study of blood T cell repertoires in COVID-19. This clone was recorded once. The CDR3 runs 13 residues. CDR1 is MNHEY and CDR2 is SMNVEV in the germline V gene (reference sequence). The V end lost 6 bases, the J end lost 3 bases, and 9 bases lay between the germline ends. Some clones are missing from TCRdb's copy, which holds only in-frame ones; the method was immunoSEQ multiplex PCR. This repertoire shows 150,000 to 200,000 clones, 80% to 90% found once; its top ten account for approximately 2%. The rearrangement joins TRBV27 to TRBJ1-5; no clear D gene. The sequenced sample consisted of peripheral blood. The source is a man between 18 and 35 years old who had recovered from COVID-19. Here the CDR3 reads CASRGPDNQPQHF. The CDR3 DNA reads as TGTGCCAGCAGGGGCCCTGACAATCAGCCCCAGCATTTT.